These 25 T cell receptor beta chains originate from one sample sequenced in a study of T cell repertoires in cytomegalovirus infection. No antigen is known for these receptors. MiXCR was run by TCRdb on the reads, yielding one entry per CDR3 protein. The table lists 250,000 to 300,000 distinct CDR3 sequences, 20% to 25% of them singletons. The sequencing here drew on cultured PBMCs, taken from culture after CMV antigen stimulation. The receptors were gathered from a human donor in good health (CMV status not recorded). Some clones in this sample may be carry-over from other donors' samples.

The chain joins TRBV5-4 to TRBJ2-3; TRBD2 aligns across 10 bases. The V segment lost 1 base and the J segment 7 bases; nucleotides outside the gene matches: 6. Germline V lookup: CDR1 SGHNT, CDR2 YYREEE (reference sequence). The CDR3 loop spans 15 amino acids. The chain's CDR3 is CASSLPSGSPNTQYF. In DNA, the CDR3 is TGTGCCAGCAGCTTGCCTAGCGGGAGCCCAAATACGCAGTATTTT.

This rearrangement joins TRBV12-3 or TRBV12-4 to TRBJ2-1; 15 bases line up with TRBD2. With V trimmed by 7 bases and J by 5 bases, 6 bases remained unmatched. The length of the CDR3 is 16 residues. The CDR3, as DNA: TGTGCCAGCACCATGGGACTAGCGGGAGGAAACAATGAGCAGTTCTTC. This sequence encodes CASTMGLAGGNNEQFF.

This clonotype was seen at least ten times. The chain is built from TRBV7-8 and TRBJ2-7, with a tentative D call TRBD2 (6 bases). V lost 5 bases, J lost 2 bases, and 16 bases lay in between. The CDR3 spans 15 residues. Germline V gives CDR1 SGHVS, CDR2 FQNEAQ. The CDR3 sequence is CASSPLRAGTYEQYV. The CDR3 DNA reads TGTGCCAGCAGCCCCCTTCGGGCGGGAACCTACGAGCAGTACGTC.

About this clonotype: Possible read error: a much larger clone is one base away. The CDR3 DNA follows: TGTGCCAGCAGAAATAGCGGGAGTTCCTACGAGCACTACTTC. Translation gives CASRNSGSSYEHYF. The rearrangement uses TRBV6-2 or TRBV6-3 and TRBJ2-7, with TRBD2 matching over 9 bases. The CDR3 runs to 14 residues. In germline, CDR1 is MNHEY, CDR2 SVGEGT.

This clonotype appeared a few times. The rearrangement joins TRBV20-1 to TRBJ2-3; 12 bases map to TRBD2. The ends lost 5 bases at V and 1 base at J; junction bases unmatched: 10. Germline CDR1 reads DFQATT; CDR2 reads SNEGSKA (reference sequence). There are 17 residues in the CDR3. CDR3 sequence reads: CSAASGRGPVGTDTQYF. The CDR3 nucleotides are TGCAGTGCTGCTAGCGGGAGGGGTCCCGTTGGCACAGATACGCAGTATTTT.

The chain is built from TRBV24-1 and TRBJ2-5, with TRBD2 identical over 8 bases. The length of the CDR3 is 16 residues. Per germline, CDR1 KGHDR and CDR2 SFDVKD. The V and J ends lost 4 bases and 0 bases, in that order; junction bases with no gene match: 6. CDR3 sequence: CATSESTSVYQETQYF. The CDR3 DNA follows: TGTGCCACCAGTGAGTCGACTAGCGTGTACCAAGAGACCCAGTACTTC.

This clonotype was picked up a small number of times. The CDR3 loop is CATSDLGGFEQYV. CDR3 coding DNA: TGTGCCACCAGTGATTTAGGCGGGTTCGAGCAGTACGTC. The rearrangement joins TRBV24-1 to TRBJ2-7, with D perhaps TRBD2 (5 bases). CDR1 is KGHDR and CDR2 is SFDVKD in the germline V gene. Trimming removed 1 base from V and 6 bases from J, with 9 bases in between. This CDR3 has 13 amino acids.

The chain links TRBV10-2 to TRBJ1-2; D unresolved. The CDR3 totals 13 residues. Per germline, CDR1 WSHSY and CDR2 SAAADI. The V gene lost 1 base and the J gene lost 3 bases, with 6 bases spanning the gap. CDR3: CASSEFLYYGYTF. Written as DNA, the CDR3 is TGCGCCAGCAGTGAGTTTCTGTACTATGGCTACACCTTC.

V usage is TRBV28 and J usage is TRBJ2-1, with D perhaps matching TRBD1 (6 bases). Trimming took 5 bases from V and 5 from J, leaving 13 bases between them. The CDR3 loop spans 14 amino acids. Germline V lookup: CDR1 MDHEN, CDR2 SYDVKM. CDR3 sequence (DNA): TGTGCCAGCAGTGCCAGGGGAAGGCACAATGAGCAGTTCTTC. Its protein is CASSARGRHNEQFF.

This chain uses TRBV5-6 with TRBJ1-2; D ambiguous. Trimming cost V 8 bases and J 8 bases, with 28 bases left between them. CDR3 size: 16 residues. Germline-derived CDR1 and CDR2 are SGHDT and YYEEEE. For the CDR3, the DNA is TGTGCCAGTATCGGACGACGGGCCCCAGCTCCTGGGGGCTACACCTTC. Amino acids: CASIGRRAPAPGGYTF. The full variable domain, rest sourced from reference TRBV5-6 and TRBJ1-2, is DAGVTQSPTHLIKTRGQQVTLRCSPKSGHDTVSWYQQALGQGPQFIFQYYEEEERQRGNFPDRFSGHQFPNYSSELNVNALLLGDSALYLCASIGRRAPAPGGYTFGSGTRLTVV.

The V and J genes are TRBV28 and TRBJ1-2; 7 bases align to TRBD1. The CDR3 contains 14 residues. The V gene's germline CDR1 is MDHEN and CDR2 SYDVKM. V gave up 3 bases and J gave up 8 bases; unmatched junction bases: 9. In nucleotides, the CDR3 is TGTGCCAGCAGTTTCCCGGACAGGAGGGGCGGCTACACCTTC. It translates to CASSFPDRRGGYTF.

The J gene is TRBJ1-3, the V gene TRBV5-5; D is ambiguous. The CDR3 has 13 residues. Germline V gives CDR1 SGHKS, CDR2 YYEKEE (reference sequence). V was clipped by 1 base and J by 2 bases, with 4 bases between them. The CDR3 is CASSLRTGNTIYF. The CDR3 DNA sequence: TGTGCCAGCAGCTTGAGGACTGGAAACACCATATATTTT.

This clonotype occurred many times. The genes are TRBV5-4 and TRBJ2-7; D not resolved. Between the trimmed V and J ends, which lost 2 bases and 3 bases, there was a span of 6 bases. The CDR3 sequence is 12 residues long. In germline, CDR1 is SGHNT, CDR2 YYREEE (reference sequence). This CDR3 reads CASSFSGYEQYF. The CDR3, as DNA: TGTGCCAGCAGCTTCAGTGGCTACGAGCAGTACTTC.

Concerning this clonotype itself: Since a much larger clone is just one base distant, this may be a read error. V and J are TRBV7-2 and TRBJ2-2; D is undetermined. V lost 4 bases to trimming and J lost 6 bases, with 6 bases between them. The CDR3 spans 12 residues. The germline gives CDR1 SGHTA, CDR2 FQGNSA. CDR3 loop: CASSSDAGELFF. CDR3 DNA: TGTGCCAGCAGCTCAGACGCCGGGGAGCTGTTTTTT.

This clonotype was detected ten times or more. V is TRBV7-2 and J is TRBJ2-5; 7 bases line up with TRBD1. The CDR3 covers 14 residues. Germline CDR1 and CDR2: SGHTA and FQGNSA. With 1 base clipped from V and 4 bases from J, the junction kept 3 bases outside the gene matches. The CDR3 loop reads CASSLVQGRETQYF. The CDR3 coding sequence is TGTGCCAGCAGCTTAGTACAGGGGAGAGAGACCCAGTACTTC. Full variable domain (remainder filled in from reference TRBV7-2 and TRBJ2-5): GAGVSQSPSNKVTEKGKDVELRCDPISGHTALYWYRQSLGQGLEFLIYFQGNSAPDKSGLPSDRFSAERTGGSVSTLTIQRTQQEDSAVYLCASSLVQGRETQYFGPGTRLLVL.

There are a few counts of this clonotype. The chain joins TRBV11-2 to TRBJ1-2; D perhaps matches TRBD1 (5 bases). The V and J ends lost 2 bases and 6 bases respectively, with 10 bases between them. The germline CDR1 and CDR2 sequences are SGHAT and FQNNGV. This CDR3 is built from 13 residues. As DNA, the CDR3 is TGTGCCAGCAGCTTAACGGCGGGGGATGGCTACACCTTC. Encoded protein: CASSLTAGDGYTF. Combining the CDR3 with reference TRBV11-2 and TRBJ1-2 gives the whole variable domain EAGVAQSPRYKIIEKRQSVAFWCNPISGHATLYWYQQILGQGPKLLIQFQNNGVVDDSQLPKDRFSAERLKGVDSTLKIQPAKLEDSAVYLCASSLTAGDGYTFGSGTRLTVV.

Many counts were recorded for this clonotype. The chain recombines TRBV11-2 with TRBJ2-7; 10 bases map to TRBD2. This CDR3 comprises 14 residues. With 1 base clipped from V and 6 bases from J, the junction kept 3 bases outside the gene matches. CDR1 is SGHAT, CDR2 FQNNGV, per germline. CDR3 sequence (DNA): TGTGCCAGCAGCTTAGCAGCGGGAGGGGGCGAGCAGTACGTC. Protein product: CASSLAAGGGEQYV.

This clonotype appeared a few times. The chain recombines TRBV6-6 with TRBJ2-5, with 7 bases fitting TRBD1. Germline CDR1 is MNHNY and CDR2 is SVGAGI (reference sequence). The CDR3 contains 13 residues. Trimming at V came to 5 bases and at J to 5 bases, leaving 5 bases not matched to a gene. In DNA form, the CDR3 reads TGTGCCAGCAGTGGGCAGGGGGAGGAGACCCAGTACTTC. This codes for CASSGQGEETQYF.

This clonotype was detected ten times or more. CDR3 nucleotide sequence: TGTGCCAGCACCAGGACTAGCGGGACGATCACAAGCACAGATACGCAGTATTTT. The encoded protein is CASTRTSGTITSTDTQYF. This chain connects TRBV12-3 or TRBV12-4 to TRBJ2-3, with 12 bases identical to TRBD2. V lost 7 bases and J lost 0; bases outside the gene matches: 11. The CDR3 covers 18 residues.

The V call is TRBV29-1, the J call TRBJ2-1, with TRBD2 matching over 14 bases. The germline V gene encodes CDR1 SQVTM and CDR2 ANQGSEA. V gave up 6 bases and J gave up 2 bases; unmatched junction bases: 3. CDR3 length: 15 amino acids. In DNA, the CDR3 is TGCAGCGTCTCGGGACTAGCGGGGGCCTACAATGAGCAGTTCTTC. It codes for CSVSGLAGAYNEQFF.

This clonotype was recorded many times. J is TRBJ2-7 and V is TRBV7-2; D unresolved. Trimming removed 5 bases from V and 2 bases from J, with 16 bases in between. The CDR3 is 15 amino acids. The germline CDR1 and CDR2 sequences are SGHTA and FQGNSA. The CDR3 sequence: CASSHGQGSTYEQYF. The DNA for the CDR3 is TGTGCCAGCAGCCACGGTCAAGGGTCTACCTACGAGCAGTACTTC. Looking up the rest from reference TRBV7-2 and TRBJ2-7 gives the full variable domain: GAGVSQSPSNKVTEKGKDVELRCDPISGHTALYWYRQSLGQGLEFLIYFQGNSAPDKSGLPSDRFSAERTGGSVSTLTIQRTQQEDSAVYLCASSHGQGSTYEQYFGPGTRLTVT.

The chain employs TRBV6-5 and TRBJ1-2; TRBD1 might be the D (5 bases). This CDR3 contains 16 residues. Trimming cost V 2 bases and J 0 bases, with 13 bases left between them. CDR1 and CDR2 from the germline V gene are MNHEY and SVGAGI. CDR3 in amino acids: CASSYTGTGTNYGYTF. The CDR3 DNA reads TGTGCCAGCAGTTACACTGGGACGGGGACTAACTATGGCTACACCTTC.

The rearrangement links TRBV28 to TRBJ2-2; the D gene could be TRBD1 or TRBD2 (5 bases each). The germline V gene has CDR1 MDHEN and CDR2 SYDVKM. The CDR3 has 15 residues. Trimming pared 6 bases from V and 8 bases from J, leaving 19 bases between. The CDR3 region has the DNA TGTGCCAGCAGCCTGATGGACGTGGGGGAAGGGGAGCTGTTTTTT. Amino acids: CASSLMDVGEGELFF. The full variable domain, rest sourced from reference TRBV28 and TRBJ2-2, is DVKVTQSSRYLVKRTGEKVFLECVQDMDHENMFWYRQDPGLGLRLIYFSYDVKMKEKGDIPEGYSVSREKKERFSLILESASTNQTSMYLCASSLMDVGEGELFFGEGSRLTVL.

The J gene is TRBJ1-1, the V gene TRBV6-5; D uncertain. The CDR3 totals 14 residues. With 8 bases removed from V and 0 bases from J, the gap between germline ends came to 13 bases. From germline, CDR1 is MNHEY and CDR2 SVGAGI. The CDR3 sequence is CASFSETVNTEAFF. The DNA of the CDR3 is TGTGCCAGCTTTTCAGAAACAGTGAACACTGAAGCTTTCTTT.

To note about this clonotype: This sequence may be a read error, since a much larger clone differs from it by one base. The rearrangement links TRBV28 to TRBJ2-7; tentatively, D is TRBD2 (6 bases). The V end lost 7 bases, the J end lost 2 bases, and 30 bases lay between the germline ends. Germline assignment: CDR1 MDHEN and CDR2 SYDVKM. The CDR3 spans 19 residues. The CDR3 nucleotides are TGTGCCAGCATCCCTCCGGCGGGAAAGGGTGATAATGGCGCCTACGAGCAGTACTTC. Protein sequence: CASIPPAGKGDNGAYEQYF.